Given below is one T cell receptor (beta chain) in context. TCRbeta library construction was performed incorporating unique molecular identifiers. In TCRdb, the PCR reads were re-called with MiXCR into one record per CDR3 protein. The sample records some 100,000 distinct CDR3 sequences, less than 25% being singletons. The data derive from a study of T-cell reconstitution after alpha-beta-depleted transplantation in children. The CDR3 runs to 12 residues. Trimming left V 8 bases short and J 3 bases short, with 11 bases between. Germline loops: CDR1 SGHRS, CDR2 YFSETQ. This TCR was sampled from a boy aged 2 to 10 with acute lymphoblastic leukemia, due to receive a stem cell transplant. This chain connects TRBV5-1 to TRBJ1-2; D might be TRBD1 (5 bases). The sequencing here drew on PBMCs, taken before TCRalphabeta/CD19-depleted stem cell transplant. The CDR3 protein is CASGTWDYGYTF. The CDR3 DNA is TGCGCCAGTGGGACCTGGGACTATGGCTACACCTTC.